This T cell receptor beta chain derives from a study of CD4 T cells in relation to SARS-CoV-2 and coronaviruses. Study details: After less than 11 days of antigen culture, PBMC TCR beta CDR3s were sequenced. No peptide or an HIV-1 Nef peptide pool served as negative control.

Before the COVID-19 pandemic, during about 2010-2018, CD4+ T cells were taken from unexposed donors. After nine to ten days of culture, CD4+ T cells were isolated. As cell numbers allowed, unexposed-donor CD4+ T cells faced SARS-CoV-2 S/N and four cold-coronavirus spikes. Fresh IL-2 medium replaced half the medium on days 3 and 7. Turning to this clone: Its antigen remains unknown.

Germline trimming cut 4 bases from V and 6 bases from J; bases unmatched to any gene: 9. Germline loops: CDR1 MDHEN, CDR2 SYDVKM. This CDR3 comprises 15 residues. The repertoire was sequenced with immunoSEQ multiplex PCR; TCRdb's copy has only in-frame clones and lacks some. Found here are some 26,000 clones, less than 75% of them singletons; the top ten hold less than 20%. This clonotype was obtained from a human donor in good health. The chain is built from TRBV28 and TRBJ2-1; 7 bases match TRBD2. The sample consisted of CD4+ T cells from PBMCs, cultured in vitro. Here the CDR3 reads CASSYLAALGNEQFF. The CDR3 DNA sequence: TGTGCCAGCAGTTACCTAGCGGCCCTGGGCAATGAGCAGTTCTTC.